The present T cell receptor beta chain was sequenced within a study of blood T cell repertoires in COVID-19. The germline V gene encodes CDR1 SGHAT and CDR2 FQDESV (reference sequence). There are 15 residues in the CDR3. J gave up 6 bases and V 5 bases, and 10 bases lay outside the gene matches. TCRdb keeps only in-frame clones here, not all; method: immunoSEQ multiplex PCR. The table lists under 300,000 clones, roughly 85% of them singletons, with just over 6.5% in the top ten. V is TRBV11-1 and J is TRBJ1-2; TRBD1 aligns across 9 bases. Material: PBMCs or T cells enriched from blood (not recorded which). The sequence derives from a woman between 45 and 65 years old who had been exposed to COVID-19. The CDR3 sequence: CASSLGQGIVHGYTF. DNA of the CDR3: TGTGCCAGCAGCCTCGGACAGGGGATTGTTCATGGCTACACCTTC.